Listed below are T cell receptor beta chains from one sample, sequenced in a study of blood T cell repertoires in COVID-19. Only in-frame clones appear in the TCRdb table, and some are missing; sequencing was by immunoSEQ multiplex PCR. The table lists roughly 70,000 clones, approximately 78% of them singletons. The sequencing input was peripheral blood. The source is a human donor in a cohort sampled during active COVID-19. Both conserved end residues are part of each CDR3. D genes are given only for firm matches. Expanded clones are given a class, and other clones once, few, many or no size at all.

abundance: -; j_gene: TRBJ2-1; d_gene: -; v_gene: TRBV9; CDR3nt: TGTGCCAGCAGCGTAGTCGGGGGTCACAATGAGCAGTTCTTC; CDR3aa: CASSVVGGHNEQFF
abundance: -; j_gene: TRBJ2-7; d_gene: TRBD1; v_gene: TRBV27; CDR3nt: TGTGCCAGCAGTTCCCCGGGACAGGGCTCCTACGAGCAGTACTTC; CDR3aa: CASSSPGQGSYEQYF
abundance: few; j_gene: TRBJ1-1; d_gene: -; v_gene: TRBV11-2; CDR3nt: TGTGCCAGCAGCTTTCCGTGGAACACTGAAGCTTTCTTT; CDR3aa: CASSFPWNTEAFF
abundance: -; j_gene: TRBJ2-7; d_gene: TRBD2; v_gene: TRBV30; CDR3nt: TGTGCCTGGAGTATTCGCGGGACTAGCGCTTACGAGCAGTACTTC; CDR3aa: CAWSIRGTSAYEQYF
abundance: -; j_gene: TRBJ2-7; d_gene: -; v_gene: TRBV11-2; CDR3nt: TGTGCCAGCAGCTCAGTGGTGGTAGCGGTCGCCTACGAGCAGTACTTC; CDR3aa: CASSSVVVAVAYEQYF
abundance: -; j_gene: TRBJ2-7; d_gene: -; v_gene: TRBV6-5; CDR3nt: TGTGCCAGCACGGGTTCGACCTACGAGCAGTACTTC; CDR3aa: CASTGSTYEQYF
abundance: -; j_gene: TRBJ2-2; d_gene: -; v_gene: TRBV7-2; CDR3nt: TGTGCCAGCAGCTTAGCCCCCAGGGATGAGGGGGAGCTGTTTTTT; CDR3aa: CASSLAPRDEGELFF
abundance: -; j_gene: TRBJ2-3; d_gene: TRBD2; v_gene: TRBV7-2; CDR3nt: TGTGCCAGCAGTTATGGACTAGACACAGATACGCAGTATTTT; CDR3aa: CASSYGLDTDTQYF
abundance: -; j_gene: TRBJ2-1; d_gene: TRBD1; v_gene: TRBV5-4; CDR3nt: TGTGCCAGCAGTTGGGCCGGGACAGACTACAATGAGCAGTTCTTC; CDR3aa: CASSWAGTDYNEQFF
abundance: -; j_gene: TRBJ1-4; d_gene: TRBD1; v_gene: TRBV5-1; CDR3nt: TGCGCCAGCAGCATATCCCGGGACAGGGGGGGAAAACTGTTTTTT; CDR3aa: CASSISRDRGGKLFF
abundance: -; j_gene: TRBJ2-7; d_gene: -; v_gene: TRBV6-6; CDR3nt: TGTGCCAGCAGTTACTTAGCGGATACTTACGAGCAGTACTTC; CDR3aa: CASSYLADTYEQYF
abundance: -; j_gene: TRBJ2-2; d_gene: TRBD2; v_gene: TRBV28; CDR3nt: TGTGCCAGCAGAACCGGGACTAGCGACACCGGGGAGCTGTTTTTT; CDR3aa: CASRTGTSDTGELFF
abundance: -; j_gene: TRBJ2-7; d_gene: TRBD1; v_gene: TRBV5-1; CDR3nt: TGCGCCAGCAGAAGGGGGACAGGAACCTACGAGCAGTACTTC; CDR3aa: CASRRGTGTYEQYF
abundance: -; j_gene: TRBJ2-7; d_gene: -; v_gene: TRBV5-5; CDR3nt: TGTGCCAGCAGCTTACCTTCGGGAGACGAGCAGTACTTC; CDR3aa: CASSLPSGDEQYF
abundance: -; j_gene: TRBJ2-4; d_gene: -; v_gene: TRBV7-2; CDR3nt: TGTGCCAGCAGCTGGGAAGGGGCAGGGGACATTCAGTACTTC; CDR3aa: CASSWEGAGDIQYF
abundance: -; j_gene: TRBJ2-2; d_gene: -; v_gene: TRBV18; CDR3nt: TGTGCCAGCTCATCCCGACAGGATCACACCGGGGAGCTGTTTTTT; CDR3aa: CASSSRQDHTGELFF
abundance: -; j_gene: TRBJ1-1; d_gene: TRBD1; v_gene: TRBV18; CDR3nt: TGTGCCAGCTCACGATCCGGGACAGGGTTAGAAGCTTTCTTT; CDR3aa: CASSRSGTGLEAFF
abundance: many; j_gene: TRBJ1-5; d_gene: -; v_gene: TRBV7-6; CDR3nt: TGTGCCAGCAGTATAACAGATAATAGCAATCAGCCCCAGCATTTT; CDR3aa: CASSITDNSNQPQHF
abundance: -; j_gene: TRBJ2-7; d_gene: TRBD2; v_gene: TRBV28; CDR3nt: TGTGCCAGCAGAGGAGCGGGGATACTAGGCGAGCAGTACTTC; CDR3aa: CASRGAGILGEQYF
abundance: -; j_gene: TRBJ1-2; d_gene: TRBD1; v_gene: TRBV24-1; CDR3nt: TGTGCCACCAGTGATTTTCGGACAGGGAGTTATGGCTACACCTTC; CDR3aa: CATSDFRTGSYGYTF
abundance: -; j_gene: TRBJ2-2; d_gene: TRBD1; v_gene: TRBV25-1; CDR3nt: TGTGCCAGCAGTGTGGGACAGGCGAACACCGGGGAGCTGTTTTTT; CDR3aa: CASSVGQANTGELFF
abundance: -; j_gene: TRBJ1-2; d_gene: TRBD1; v_gene: TRBV29-1; CDR3nt: TGCAGCGTGACAGGGGGCGATGGCTACACCTTC; CDR3aa: CSVTGGDGYTF
abundance: -; j_gene: TRBJ1-6; d_gene: -; v_gene: TRBV6-5; CDR3nt: TGTGCCAGCAAAATCCGGGACAATAATTCACCCCTCCACTTT; CDR3aa: CASKIRDNNSPLHF
abundance: -; j_gene: TRBJ2-3; d_gene: -; v_gene: TRBV7-9; CDR3nt: TGTGCCAGCAGCGGGGGGGGCGATACGCAGTATTTT; CDR3aa: CASSGGGDTQYF
abundance: -; j_gene: TRBJ1-5; d_gene: -; v_gene: TRBV20-1; CDR3nt: TGCAGTGCTAGGGGGGGACAGCCCCAGCATTTT; CDR3aa: CSARGGQPQHF
abundance: -; j_gene: TRBJ1-2; d_gene: TRBD1; v_gene: TRBV30; CDR3nt: TGTGCCTGGAGTTCCACCGGGACAGGGACTAACTATGGCTACACCTTC; CDR3aa: CAWSSTGTGTNYGYTF
abundance: -; j_gene: TRBJ2-3; d_gene: -; v_gene: TRBV30; CDR3nt: TGTGCCTGGAGTCACACAGATACGCAGTATTTT; CDR3aa: CAWSHTDTQYF
abundance: -; j_gene: TRBJ1-2; d_gene: TRBD1; v_gene: TRBV19; CDR3nt: TGTGCCAGTAGTATAGAGGAGGGGGCACGGTATGGCTACACCTTC; CDR3aa: CASSIEEGARYGYTF
abundance: -; j_gene: TRBJ1-5; d_gene: -; v_gene: TRBV3-1/TRBV3-2; CDR3nt: TGTGCCAGCAGCACAGGTCTTAGCAATCAGCCCCAGCATTTT; CDR3aa: CASSTGLSNQPQHF
abundance: -; j_gene: TRBJ1-1; d_gene: -; v_gene: TRBV30; CDR3nt: TGTGCCTGGAGCCTGCTAGGTGGAGCGGAGGAAGCTTTCTTT; CDR3aa: CAWSLLGGAEEAFF
abundance: few; j_gene: TRBJ2-2; d_gene: -; v_gene: TRBV24-1; CDR3nt: TGTGCCACCAGTGATTTGGAGTTGGGGGAGCTGTTTTTT; CDR3aa: CATSDLELGELFF
abundance: -; j_gene: TRBJ2-3; d_gene: -; v_gene: TRBV5-1; CDR3nt: TGCGCCAGCAGCTTTCAGGACTACACAGATACGCAGTATTTT; CDR3aa: CASSFQDYTDTQYF
abundance: -; j_gene: TRBJ1-1; d_gene: -; v_gene: TRBV12-3/TRBV12-4; CDR3nt: TGTGCCAGCAGTTTACCAGTGAACACTGAAGCTTTCTTT; CDR3aa: CASSLPVNTEAFF
abundance: -; j_gene: TRBJ2-2; d_gene: -; v_gene: TRBV5-5; CDR3nt: TGTGCCACCGGACGAGGACAGTTGAACACCGGGGAGCTGTTTTTT; CDR3aa: CATGRGQLNTGELFF
abundance: -; j_gene: TRBJ2-7; d_gene: TRBD2; v_gene: TRBV11-1; CDR3nt: TGTGCCAGCAGCTTAATGGGGCTAGCGGGACCCGAGCAGTACTTC; CDR3aa: CASSLMGLAGPEQYF
abundance: -; j_gene: TRBJ1-1; d_gene: -; v_gene: TRBV18; CDR3nt: TGTGCCAGCTCCCGAACACAGGAAACAGGGGAAGCTTTCTTT; CDR3aa: CASSRTQETGEAFF
abundance: -; j_gene: TRBJ2-5; d_gene: TRBD2; v_gene: TRBV7-8; CDR3nt: TGTGCCAGCAGCTGGCGGGAGGGCCGAGAGACCCAGTACTTC; CDR3aa: CASSWREGRETQYF
abundance: once; j_gene: TRBJ2-1; d_gene: TRBD2; v_gene: TRBV27; CDR3nt: TGTGCCAGTAGAATCTCCCGAGGGACTAGCGGGGGGACCTACAATGAGCAGTTCTTC; CDR3aa: CASRISRGTSGGTYNEQFF
abundance: -; j_gene: TRBJ2-7; d_gene: TRBD2; v_gene: TRBV7-2; CDR3nt: TGTGCCAGCAGCTTAGGTCCTAGCGGGAACTACGAGCAGTACTTC; CDR3aa: CASSLGPSGNYEQYF
abundance: once; j_gene: TRBJ1-4; d_gene: -; v_gene: TRBV4-1; CDR3nt: TGCGCCAGCAGCCAGACAGGTTCGCCTAATGAAAAACTGTTTTTT; CDR3aa: CASSQTGSPNEKLFF